This is a list of T cell receptor beta chains from one sample in a study of early T cells in non-severe SARS-CoV-2 infection. TCRdb re-called the 5' RACE reads through MiXCR, storing one row per CDR3 protein. The table lists some 22,000 distinct CDR3 sequences, 3.5% to 4.5% of them singletons. Sequences were obtained from whole blood. The receptors stem from an adult who was a healthcare worker with PCR-confirmed SARS-CoV-2 infection or an uninfected control (not recorded which). Both conserved end residues are part of each CDR3. A D gene is named only where the DNA matches it firmly. Clone size is not always given. Where it is, it says once, few, many or a class for expanded clones.

>TRBV11-3|TRBJ2-1|16|few|-
CASSLAGSQPYNEQFF
TGTGCCAGCAGCCTCGCTGGGTCCCAACCGTACAATGAGCAGTTCTTC
>TRBV14|TRBJ2-5|16|medium-sized|TRBD2
CASSPVSGGPRETQYF
TGTGCCAGCAGCCCCGTCAGCGGGGGGCCTCGAGAGACCCAGTACTTC
>TRBV27|TRBJ1-2|12|medium-sized|-
CASRSGWGGYTF
TGTGCCAGCAGGTCAGGTTGGGGTGGCTACACCTTC
>TRBV5-4|TRBJ2-2|16|many|TRBD1
CASSSPDRANTGELFF
TGTGCCAGCAGCTCGCCGGACAGGGCGAACACCGGGGAGCTGTTTTTT
>TRBV7-2|TRBJ1-2|11|many|-
CASSSTYGYTF
TGTGCCAGCAGCTCTACCTATGGCTACACCTTC
>TRBV12-5|TRBJ1-6|14|many|-
CASGSLSGYPPLHF
TGTGCTAGTGGTTCGTTGTCAGGGTATCCACCCCTCCACTTT
>TRBV11-2|TRBJ2-5|16|many|TRBD2
CASSSGTSGTQETQYF
TGTGCCAGCAGCTCAGGGACTAGCGGAACTCAAGAGACCCAGTACTTC
>TRBV20-1|TRBJ1-1|14|many|-
CSASGVGGHTEAFF
TGCAGTGCTAGCGGGGTAGGGGGGCACACTGAAGCTTTCTTT
>TRBV7-7|TRBJ2-5|16|many|-
CASSLVAGSTQETQYF
TGTGCTAGCAGCTTGGTGGCAGGGTCGACCCAAGAGACCCAGTACTTC
>TRBV4-2|TRBJ2-3|17|many|-
CASSQDLVATSTDTQYF
TGTGCCAGCAGCCAAGACTTGGTGGCGACTAGCACAGATACGCAGTATTTT
>TRBV10-3|TRBJ1-1|16|many|-
CAISESKGVVGTEAFF
TGTGCCATCAGTGAGTCGAAAGGGGTCGTCGGCACTGAAGCTTTCTTT
>TRBV10-3|TRBJ2-1|14|many|-
CAIRGGGGLNEQFF
TGTGCCATCAGAGGGGGTGGAGGGTTGAATGAGCAGTTCTTC
>TRBV3-1|TRBJ1-1|15|few|TRBD1
CASSPRDRDGTEAFF
TGTGCCAGCAGCCCCCGGGACAGGGATGGCACTGAAGCTTTCTTT
>TRBV5-1|TRBJ2-1|15|-|TRBD2
CASSLAGGAGSEQFF
TGCGCCAGCAGCTTGGCGGGGGGTGCAGGGAGTGAGCAGTTCTTC
>TRBV6-1|TRBJ1-1|13|-|-
CASALGLDTEAFF
TGTGCCAGCGCATTGGGCCTCGACACTGAAGCTTTCTTT
>TRBV27|TRBJ1-6|17|few|-
CASSRPPSGTYNSPLHF
TGTGCCAGCAGCCGCCCCCCGTCAGGAACTTATAATTCACCCCTCCACTTT
>TRBV11-2|TRBJ2-7|14|few|TRBD2
CASSGTSGTYEQYF
TGTGCCAGCAGCGGGACTAGCGGGACCTACGAGCAGTACTTC
>TRBV12-3/TRBV12-4|TRBJ1-3|16|few|-
CASREGSGIPGNTIYF
TGTGCCAGCCGGGAAGGTTCTGGCATACCTGGAAACACCATATATTTT
>TRBV20-1|TRBJ2-1|12|-|-
CSARVGNNEQFF
TGCAGTGCTAGAGTCGGTAACAATGAGCAGTTCTTC
>TRBV6-6|TRBJ2-5|15|many|-
CASSSSLILGETQYF
TGTGCCAGCAGTTCCTCCTTGATTTTGGGAGAGACCCAGTACTTC
>TRBV7-9|TRBJ1-2|13|many|-
CASSPQGPYGYTF
TGTGCCAGCAGCCCTCAGGGTCCCTATGGCTACACCTTC
>TRBV18|TRBJ1-3|15|few|-
CASSTTPTGGNTIYF
TGTGCCAGCTCTACAACCCCGACAGGTGGAAACACCATATATTTT
>TRBV11-3|TRBJ2-1|12|many|-
CASSFQGGEQFF
TGTGCCAGCAGCTTTCAGGGGGGTGAGCAGTTCTTC
>TRBV5-5|TRBJ1-1|16|many|-
CASSFSSSGFGAEAFF
TGTGCCAGCAGCTTTTCCTCCTCAGGGTTTGGCGCTGAAGCTTTCTTT
>TRBV20-1|TRBJ2-5|14|many|-
CSAPVGGIQETQYF
TGCAGTGCCCCCGTTGGAGGGATCCAAGAGACCCAGTACTTC
>TRBV7-2|TRBJ2-1|12|many|-
CASSLGTLEQFF
TGTGCCAGCAGCCTTGGGACCCTCGAGCAGTTCTTC
>TRBV4-2|TRBJ2-7|18|medium-sized|-
CASSQVGRAGAPIYEQYF
TGTGCCAGCAGCCAAGTGGGGAGGGCAGGGGCCCCCATCTACGAGCAGTACTTC
>TRBV20-1|TRBJ2-5|17|many|-
CSAIPRLRGGGTETQYF
TGCAGTGCCATCCCCCGGTTGCGCGGGGGCGGGACGGAGACCCAGTACTTC
>TRBV15|TRBJ2-1|16|medium-sized|TRBD2
CATSRLVAGAYNEQFF
TGTGCCACCAGCAGACTCGTAGCGGGGGCATACAATGAGCAGTTCTTC